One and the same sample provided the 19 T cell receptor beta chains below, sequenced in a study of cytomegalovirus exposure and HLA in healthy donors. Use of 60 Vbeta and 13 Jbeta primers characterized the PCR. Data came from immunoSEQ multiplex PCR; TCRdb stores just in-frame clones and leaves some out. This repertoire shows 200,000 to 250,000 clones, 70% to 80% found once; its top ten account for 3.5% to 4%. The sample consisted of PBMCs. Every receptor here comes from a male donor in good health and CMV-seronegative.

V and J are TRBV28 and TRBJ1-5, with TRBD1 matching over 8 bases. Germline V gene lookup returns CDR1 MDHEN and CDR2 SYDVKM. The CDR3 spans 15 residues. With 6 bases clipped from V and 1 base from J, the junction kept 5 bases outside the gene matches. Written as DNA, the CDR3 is TGTGCCAGCAGGCCTCAGGGGGCCAGCAATCAGCCCCAGCATTTT. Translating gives CASRPQGASNQPQHF.

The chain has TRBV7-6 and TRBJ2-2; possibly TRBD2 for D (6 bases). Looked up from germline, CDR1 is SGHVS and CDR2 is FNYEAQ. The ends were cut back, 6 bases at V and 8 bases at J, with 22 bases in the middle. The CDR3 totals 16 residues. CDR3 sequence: CASSFAGLPGQGELFF. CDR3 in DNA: TGTGCCAGCAGTTTTGCCGGACTACCGGGGCAAGGGGAGCTGTTTTTT.

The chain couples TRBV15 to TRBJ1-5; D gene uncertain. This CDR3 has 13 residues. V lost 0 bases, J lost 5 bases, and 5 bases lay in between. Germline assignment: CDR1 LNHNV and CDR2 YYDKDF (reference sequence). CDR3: CATSRDLHQPQHF. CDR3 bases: TGTGCCACCAGCAGAGATCTTCATCAGCCCCAGCATTTT. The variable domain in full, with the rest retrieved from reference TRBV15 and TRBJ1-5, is DAMVIQNPRYQVTQFGKPVTLSCSQTLNHNVMYWYQQKSSQAPKLLFHYYDKDFNNEADTPDNFQSRRPNTSFCFLDIRSPGLGDTAMYLCATSRDLHQPQHFGDGTRLSIL.

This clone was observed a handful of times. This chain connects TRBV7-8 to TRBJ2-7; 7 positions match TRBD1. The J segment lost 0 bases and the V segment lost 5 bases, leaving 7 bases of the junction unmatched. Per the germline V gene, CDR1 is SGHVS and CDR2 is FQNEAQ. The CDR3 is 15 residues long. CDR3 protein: CASSKRQGPSYEQYF. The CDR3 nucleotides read TGTGCCAGCAGCAAAAGACAGGGTCCCTCCTACGAGCAGTACTTC.

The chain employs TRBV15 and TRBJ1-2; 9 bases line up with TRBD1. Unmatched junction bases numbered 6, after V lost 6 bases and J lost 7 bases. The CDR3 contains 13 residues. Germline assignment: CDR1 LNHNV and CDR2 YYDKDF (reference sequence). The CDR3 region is CATSNRGQGGYTF. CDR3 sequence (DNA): TGTGCCACCAGTAACAGGGGGCAGGGTGGCTACACCTTC. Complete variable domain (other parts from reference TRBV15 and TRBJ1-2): DAMVIQNPRYQVTQFGKPVTLSCSQTLNHNVMYWYQQKSSQAPKLLFHYYDKDFNNEADTPDNFQSRRPNTSFCFLDIRSPGLGDTAMYLCATSNRGQGGYTFGSGTRLTVV.

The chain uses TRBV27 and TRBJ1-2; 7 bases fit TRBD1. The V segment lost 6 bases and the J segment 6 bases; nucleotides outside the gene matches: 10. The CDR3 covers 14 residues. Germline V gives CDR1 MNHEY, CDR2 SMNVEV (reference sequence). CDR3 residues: CASRTSGQLHGYTF. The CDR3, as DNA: TGTGCCAGCAGAACTTCGGGACAGCTTCATGGCTACACCTTC.

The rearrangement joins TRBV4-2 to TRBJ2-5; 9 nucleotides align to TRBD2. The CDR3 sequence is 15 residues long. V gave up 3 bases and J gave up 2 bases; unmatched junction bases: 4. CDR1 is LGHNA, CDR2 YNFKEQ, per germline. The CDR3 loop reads CASSHSGSVQETQYF. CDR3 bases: TGTGCCAGCAGCCATAGCGGGAGCGTACAAGAGACCCAGTACTTC.

The CDR3 DNA is TGTGCCAGCAGCTTCCGAGGTCGGACTGAAGCTTTCTTT. Protein sequence: CASSFRGRTEAFF. This chain uses TRBV5-4 with TRBJ1-1; D is uncertain. The CDR3 totals 13 residues. Between the trimmed V and J ends, which lost 2 bases and 5 bases, there was a span of 10 bases. Germline V lookup: CDR1 SGHNT, CDR2 YYREEE (reference sequence).

The CDR3 is CASSGQRTPNTEAFF. DNA for the CDR3: TGTGCCAGCAGCGGACAGAGAACCCCGAACACTGAAGCTTTCTTT. This sequence joins TRBV11-2 and TRBJ1-1, with D tentatively TRBD1 (6 bases). Germline V gene data show CDR1 as SGHAT and CDR2 as FQNNGV. The CDR3 runs to 15 residues. V lost 5 bases and J 1 base, leaving 14 bases between the germline ends.

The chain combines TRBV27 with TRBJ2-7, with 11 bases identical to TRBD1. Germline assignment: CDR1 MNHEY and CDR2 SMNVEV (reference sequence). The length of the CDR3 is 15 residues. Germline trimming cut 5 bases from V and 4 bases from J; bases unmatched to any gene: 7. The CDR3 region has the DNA TGTGCCAGCAGTCTCAGGACAGGGGGCGGGTACGAGCAGTACTTC. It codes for CASSLRTGGGYEQYF.

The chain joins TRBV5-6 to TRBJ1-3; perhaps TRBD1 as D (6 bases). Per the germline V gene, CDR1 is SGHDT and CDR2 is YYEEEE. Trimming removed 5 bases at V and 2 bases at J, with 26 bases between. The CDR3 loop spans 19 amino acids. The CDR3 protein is CASSSGLGQILVTGNTIYF. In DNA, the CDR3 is TGTGCCAGCAGTTCTGGGCTTGGACAGATCCTGGTAACTGGAAACACCATATATTTT.

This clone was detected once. CDR3: CASSQGQGMVWEQFF. CDR3 sequence (DNA): TGTGCCAGCAGTCAGGGACAGGGGATGGTATGGGAGCAGTTCTTC. The chain is built from TRBV7-9 and TRBJ2-1; TRBD1 agrees at 10 bases. There are 15 residues in the CDR3. The V gene's germline CDR1 is SEHNR and CDR2 FQNEAQ (reference sequence). The trim removed 6 bases at V and 10 bases at J, leaving 12 bases unmatched.

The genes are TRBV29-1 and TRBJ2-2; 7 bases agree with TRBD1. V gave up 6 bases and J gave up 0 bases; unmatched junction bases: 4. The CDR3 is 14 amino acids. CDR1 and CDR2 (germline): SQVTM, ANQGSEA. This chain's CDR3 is CSVDTGANTGELFF. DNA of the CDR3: TGCAGCGTGGATACAGGGGCGAACACCGGGGAGCTGTTTTTT.

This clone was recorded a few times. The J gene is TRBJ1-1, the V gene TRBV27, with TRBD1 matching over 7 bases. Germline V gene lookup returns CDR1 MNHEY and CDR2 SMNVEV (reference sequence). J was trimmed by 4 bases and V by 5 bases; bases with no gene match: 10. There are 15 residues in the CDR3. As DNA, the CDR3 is TGTGCCAGCAGTCCCGGGACAGCCGCTGGCACTGAAGCTTTCTTT. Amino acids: CASSPGTAAGTEAFF.

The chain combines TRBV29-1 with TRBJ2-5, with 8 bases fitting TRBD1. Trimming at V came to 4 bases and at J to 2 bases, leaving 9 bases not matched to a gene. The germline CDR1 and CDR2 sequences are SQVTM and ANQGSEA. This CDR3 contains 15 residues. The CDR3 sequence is CSVVNRDRQQETQYF. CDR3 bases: TGCAGCGTTGTGAATCGGGACAGGCAGCAAGAGACCCAGTACTTC.

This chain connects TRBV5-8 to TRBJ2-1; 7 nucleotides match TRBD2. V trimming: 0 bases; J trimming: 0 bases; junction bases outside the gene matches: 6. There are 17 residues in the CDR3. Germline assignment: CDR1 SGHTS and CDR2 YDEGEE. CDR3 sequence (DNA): TGTGCCAGCAGCTTGGCGGGGGGAGGAAGCTCCTACAATGAGCAGTTCTTC. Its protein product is CASSLAGGGSSYNEQFF.

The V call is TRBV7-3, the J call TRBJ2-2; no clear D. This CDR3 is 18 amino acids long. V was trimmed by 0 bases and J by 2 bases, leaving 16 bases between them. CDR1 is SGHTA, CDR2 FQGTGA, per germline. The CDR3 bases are TGTGCCAGCAGCTTAACCCGTGGCGGCGGAGTAAACACCGGGGAGCTGTTTTTT. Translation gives CASSLTRGGGVNTGELFF.

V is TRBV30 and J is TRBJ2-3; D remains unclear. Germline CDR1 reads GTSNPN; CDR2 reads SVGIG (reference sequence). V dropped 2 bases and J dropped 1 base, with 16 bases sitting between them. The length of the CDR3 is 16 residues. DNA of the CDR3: TGTGCCTGGAGTAACCCGAGCAACGGTGGCACAGATACGCAGTATTTT. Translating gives CAWSNPSNGGTDTQYF.

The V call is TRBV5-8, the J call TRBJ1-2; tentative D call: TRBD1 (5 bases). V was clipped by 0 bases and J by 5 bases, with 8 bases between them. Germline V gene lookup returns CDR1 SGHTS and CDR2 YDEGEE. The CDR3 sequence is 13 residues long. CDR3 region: CASSLGQKYGYTF. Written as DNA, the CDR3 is TGTGCCAGCAGCTTGGGACAGAAGTATGGCTACACCTTC.